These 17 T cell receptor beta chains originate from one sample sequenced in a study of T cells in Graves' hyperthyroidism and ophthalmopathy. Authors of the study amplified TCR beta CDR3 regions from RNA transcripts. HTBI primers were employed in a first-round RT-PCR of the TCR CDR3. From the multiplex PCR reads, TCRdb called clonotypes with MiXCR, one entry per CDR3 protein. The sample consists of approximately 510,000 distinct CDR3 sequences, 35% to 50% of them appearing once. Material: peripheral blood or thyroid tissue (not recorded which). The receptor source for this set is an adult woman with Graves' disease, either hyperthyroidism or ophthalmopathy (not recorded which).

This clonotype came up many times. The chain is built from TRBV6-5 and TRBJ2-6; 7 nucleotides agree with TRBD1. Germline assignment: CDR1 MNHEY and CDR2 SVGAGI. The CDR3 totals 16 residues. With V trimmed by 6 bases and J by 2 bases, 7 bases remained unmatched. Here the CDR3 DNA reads TGTGCCAGCAGCTCATTCACAGGGGCTGGGGCCAACGTCCTGACTTTC. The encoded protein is CASSSFTGAGANVLTF.

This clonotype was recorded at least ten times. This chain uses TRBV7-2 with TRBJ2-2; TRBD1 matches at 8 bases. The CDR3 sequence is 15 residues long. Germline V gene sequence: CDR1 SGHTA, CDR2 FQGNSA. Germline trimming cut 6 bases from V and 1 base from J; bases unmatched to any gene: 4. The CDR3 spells CASRRTGRNTGELFF. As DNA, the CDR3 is TGTGCCAGCAGGCGGACAGGGCGGAACACCGGGGAGCTGTTTTTT.

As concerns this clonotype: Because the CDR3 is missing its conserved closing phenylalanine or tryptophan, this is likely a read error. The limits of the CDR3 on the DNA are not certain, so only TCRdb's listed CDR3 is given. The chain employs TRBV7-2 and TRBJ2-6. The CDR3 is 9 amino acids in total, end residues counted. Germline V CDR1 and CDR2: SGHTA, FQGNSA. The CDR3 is CASSLASSY.

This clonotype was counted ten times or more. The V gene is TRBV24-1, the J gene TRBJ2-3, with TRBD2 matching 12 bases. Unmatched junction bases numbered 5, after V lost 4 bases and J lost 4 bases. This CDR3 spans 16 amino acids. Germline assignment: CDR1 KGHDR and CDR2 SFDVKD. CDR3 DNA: TGTGCCACCAGTGAAATTCTAGCGGGAGGGGCAGATACGCAGTATTTT. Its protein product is CATSEILAGGADTQYF.

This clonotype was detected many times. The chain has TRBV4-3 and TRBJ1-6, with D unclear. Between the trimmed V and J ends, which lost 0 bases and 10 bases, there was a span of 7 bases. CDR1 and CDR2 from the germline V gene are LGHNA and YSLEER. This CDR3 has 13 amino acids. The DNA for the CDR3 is TGCGCCAGCAGCCAAGAGTCGGGATCACCCCTCCACTTT. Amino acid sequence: CASSQESGSPLHF.

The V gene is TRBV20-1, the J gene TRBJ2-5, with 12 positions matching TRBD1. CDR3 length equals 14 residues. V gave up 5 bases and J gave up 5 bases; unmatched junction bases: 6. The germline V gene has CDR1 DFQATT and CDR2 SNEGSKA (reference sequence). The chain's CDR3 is CSAGDRGRWETQYF. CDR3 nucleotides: TGCAGTGCTGGGGACAGGGGGCGGTGGGAGACCCAGTACTTC.

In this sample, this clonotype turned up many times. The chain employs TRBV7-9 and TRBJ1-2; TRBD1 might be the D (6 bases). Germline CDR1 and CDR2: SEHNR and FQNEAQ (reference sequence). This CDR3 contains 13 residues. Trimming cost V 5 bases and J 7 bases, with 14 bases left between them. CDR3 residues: CASSHRDKVGYTF. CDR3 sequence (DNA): TGTGCCAGCAGCCACCGGGACAAGGTTGGCTACACCTTC.

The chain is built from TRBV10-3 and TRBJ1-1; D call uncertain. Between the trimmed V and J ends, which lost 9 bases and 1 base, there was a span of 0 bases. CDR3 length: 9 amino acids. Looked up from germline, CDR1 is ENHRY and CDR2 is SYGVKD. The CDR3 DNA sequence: TGTGCCATGAACACTGAAGCTTTCTTT. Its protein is CAMNTEAFF.

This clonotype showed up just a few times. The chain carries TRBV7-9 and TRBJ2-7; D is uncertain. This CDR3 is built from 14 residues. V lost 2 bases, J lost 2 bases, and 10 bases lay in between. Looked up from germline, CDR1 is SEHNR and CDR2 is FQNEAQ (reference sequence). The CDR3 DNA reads TGTGCCAGCAGCTTAACCAGGCGTACCTACGAGCAGTACTTC. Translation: CASSLTRRTYEQYF.

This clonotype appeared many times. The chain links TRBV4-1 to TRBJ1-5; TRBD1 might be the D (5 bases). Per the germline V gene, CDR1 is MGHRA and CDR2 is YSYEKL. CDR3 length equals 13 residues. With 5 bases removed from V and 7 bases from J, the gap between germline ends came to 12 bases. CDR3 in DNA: TGCGCCAGCAGCAGTACTAGGGGACAGCCCCAGCATTTT. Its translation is CASSSTRGQPQHF.

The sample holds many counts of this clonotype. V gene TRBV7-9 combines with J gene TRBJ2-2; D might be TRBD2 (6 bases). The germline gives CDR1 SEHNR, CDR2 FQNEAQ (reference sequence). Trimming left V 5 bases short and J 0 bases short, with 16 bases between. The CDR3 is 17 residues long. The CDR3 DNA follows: TGTGCCAGCAGCGGGACGTTAGCGGAGTCGAACACCGGGGAGCTGTTTTTT. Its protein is CASSGTLAESNTGELFF.

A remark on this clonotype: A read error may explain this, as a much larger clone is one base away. The CDR3 here is CANSRDSHSYEQYF. Here the CDR3 DNA reads TGTGCCAATAGCCGGGACTCACACTCCTACGAGCAGTACTTC. The V call is TRBV7-9, the J call TRBJ2-7; D perhaps matches TRBD2 (6 bases). The germline gives CDR1 SEHNR, CDR2 FQNEAQ (reference sequence). This CDR3 region has 14 residues. Trimming removed 10 bases at V and 0 bases at J, with 16 bases between. The full variable domain, with the rest looked up from reference TRBV7-9 and TRBJ2-7, is DTGVSQNPRHKITKRGQNVTFRCDPISEHNRLYWYRQTLGQGPEFLTYFQNEAQLEKSRLLSDRFSAERPKGSFSTLEIQRTEQGDSAMYLCANSRDSHSYEQYFGPGTRLTVT.

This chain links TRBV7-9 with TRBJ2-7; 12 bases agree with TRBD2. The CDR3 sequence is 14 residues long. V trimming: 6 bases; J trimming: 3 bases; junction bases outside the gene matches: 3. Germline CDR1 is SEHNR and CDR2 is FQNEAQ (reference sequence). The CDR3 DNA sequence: TGTGCCAGCAGGACTAGCGGGAGCTACTACGAGCAGTACTTC. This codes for CASRTSGSYYEQYF.

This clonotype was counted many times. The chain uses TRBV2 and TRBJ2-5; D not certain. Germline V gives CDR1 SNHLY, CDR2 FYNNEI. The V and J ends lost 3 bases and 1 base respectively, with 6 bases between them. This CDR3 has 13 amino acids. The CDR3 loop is CASSDSSQETQYF. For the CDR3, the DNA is TGTGCCAGCAGTGACTCCTCCCAAGAGACCCAGTACTTC.

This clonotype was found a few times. Here the CDR3 reads CASSEFDRVVSYEQYF. In DNA, the CDR3 is TGTGCCAGCAGTGAATTTGATCGTGTAGTGTCCTACGAGCAGTACTTC. V and J are TRBV2 and TRBJ2-7; D is undetermined. The ends were cut back, 2 bases at V and 1 base at J, with 15 bases in the middle. From germline, CDR1 is SNHLY and CDR2 FYNNEI. This CDR3 region has 16 residues.

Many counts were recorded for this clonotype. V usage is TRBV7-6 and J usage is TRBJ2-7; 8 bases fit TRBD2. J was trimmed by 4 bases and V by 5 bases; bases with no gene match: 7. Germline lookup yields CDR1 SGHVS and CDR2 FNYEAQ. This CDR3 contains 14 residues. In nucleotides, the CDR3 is TGTGCCAGCAGCCCAAGCGGGAGTTGGTACGAGCAGTACTTC. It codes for CASSPSGSWYEQYF.

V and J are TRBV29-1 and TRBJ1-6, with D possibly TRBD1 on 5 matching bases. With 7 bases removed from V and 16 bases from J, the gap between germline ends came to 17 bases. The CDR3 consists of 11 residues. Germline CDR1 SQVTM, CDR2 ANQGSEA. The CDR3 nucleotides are TGCAGCGCCTTCCTCGGGGACCCGCTCCACTTT. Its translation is CSAFLGDPLHF. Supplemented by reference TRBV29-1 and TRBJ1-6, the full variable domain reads SAVISQKPSRDICQRGTSLTIQCQVDSQVTMMFWYRQQPGQSLTLIATANQGSEATYESGFVIDKFPISRPNLTFSTLTVSNMSPEDSSIYLCSAFLGDPLHFGNGTRLTVT.